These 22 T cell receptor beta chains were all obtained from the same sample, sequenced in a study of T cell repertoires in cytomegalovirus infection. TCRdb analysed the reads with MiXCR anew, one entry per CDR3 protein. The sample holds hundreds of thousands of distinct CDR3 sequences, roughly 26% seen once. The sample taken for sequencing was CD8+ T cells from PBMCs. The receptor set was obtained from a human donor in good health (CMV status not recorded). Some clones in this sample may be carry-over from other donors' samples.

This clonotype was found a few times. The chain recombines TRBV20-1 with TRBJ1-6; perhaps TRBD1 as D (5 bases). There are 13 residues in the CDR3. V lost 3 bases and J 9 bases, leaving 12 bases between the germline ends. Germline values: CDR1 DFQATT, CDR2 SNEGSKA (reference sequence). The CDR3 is CSARALTASPLHF. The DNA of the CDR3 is TGCAGTGCTAGGGCCTTGACAGCTTCACCCCTCCACTTT.

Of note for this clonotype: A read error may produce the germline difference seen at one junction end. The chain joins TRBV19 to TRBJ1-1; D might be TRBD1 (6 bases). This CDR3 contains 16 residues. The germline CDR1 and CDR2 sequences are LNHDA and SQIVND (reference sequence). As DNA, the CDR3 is TGTGTCAGTAGTACTGTCCCCTCAGGGGACAACACTGAAGCTTTCTTT. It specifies CVSSTVPSGDNTEAFF.

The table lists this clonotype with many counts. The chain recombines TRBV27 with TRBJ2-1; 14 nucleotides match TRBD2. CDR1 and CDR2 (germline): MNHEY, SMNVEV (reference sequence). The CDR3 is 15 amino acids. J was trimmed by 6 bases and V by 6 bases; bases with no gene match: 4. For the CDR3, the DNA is TGTGCCAGCAGCTTAGGACTAGCGGGGGGCAATGAGCAGTTCTTC. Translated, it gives CASSLGLAGGNEQFF.

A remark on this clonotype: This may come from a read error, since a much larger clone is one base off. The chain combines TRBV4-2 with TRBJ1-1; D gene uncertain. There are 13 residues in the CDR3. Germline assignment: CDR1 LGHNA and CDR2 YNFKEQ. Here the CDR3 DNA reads TGTACCAGCAGCCACCAAGGAGGACGTGAAGCTTTCTTT. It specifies CTSSHQGGREAFF.

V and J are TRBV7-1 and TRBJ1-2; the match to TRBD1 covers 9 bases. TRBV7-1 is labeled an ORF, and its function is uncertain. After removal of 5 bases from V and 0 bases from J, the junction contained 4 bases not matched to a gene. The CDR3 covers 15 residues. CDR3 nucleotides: TGTGCCAGCAGCCCACAGGGGGCAGCTAACTATGGCTACACCTTC. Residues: CASSPQGAANYGYTF.

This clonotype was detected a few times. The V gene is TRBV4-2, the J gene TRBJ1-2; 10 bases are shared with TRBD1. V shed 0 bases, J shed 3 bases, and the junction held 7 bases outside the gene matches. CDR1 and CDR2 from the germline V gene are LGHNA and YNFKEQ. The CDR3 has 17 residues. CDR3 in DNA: TGTGCCAGCAGCCAAGATCCCGGGACAGGGGCTGACTATGGCTACACCTTC. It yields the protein CASSQDPGTGADYGYTF.

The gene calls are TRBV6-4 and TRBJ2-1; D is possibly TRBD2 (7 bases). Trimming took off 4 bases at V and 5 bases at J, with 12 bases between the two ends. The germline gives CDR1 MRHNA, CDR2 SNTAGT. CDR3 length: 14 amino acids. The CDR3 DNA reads TGTGCCAGCAGTGTGGGGGGGGGCCACAATGAGCAGTTCTTC. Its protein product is CASSVGGGHNEQFF.

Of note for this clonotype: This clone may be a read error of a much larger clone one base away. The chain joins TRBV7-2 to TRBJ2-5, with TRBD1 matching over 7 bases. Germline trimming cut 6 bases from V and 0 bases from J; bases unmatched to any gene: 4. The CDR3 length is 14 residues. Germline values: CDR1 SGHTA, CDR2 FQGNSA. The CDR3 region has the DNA TGTACCAGCAGACGCAGGGGGTACCAAGAGACCCAGTACTTC. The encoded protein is CTSRRRGYQETQYF.

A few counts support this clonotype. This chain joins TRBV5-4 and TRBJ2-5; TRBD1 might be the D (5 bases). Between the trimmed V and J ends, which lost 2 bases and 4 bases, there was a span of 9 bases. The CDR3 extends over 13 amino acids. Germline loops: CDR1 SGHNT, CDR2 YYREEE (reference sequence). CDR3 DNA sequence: TGTGCCAGCAGCTTCTCAGGGTCAGAGACCCAGTACTTC. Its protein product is CASSFSGSETQYF. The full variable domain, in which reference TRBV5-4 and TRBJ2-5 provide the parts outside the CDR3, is ETGVTQSPTHLIKTRGQQVTLRCSSQSGHNTVSWYQQALGQGPQFIFQYYREEENGRGNFPPRFSGLQFPNYSSELNVNALELDDSALYLCASSFSGSETQYFGPGTRLLVL.

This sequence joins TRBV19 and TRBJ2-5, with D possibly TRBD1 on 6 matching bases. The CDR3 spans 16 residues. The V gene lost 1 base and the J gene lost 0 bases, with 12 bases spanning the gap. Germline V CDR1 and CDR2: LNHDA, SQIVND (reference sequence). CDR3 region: CASSIGSTGDQETQYF. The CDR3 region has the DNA TGTGCCAGTAGTATAGGCTCGACAGGCGACCAAGAGACCCAGTACTTC.

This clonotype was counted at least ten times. CDR3 nucleotide sequence: TGTGCCAGCAGCTTGGGGAATCGAGAAAAACTGTTTTTT. Its protein product is CASSLGNREKLFF. J is TRBJ1-4 and V is TRBV7-9; no clear D. Per the germline V gene, CDR1 is SEHNR and CDR2 is FQNEAQ (reference sequence). CDR3 length: 13 amino acids. The V end was cut by 3 bases, the J end by 8 bases, with 10 bases between.

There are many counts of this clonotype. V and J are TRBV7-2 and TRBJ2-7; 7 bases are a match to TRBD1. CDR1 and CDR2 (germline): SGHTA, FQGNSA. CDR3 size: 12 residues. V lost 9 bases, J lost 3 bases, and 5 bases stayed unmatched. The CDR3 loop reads CASSDRDYEQYF. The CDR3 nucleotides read TGTGCCAGTTCAGACAGGGACTACGAGCAGTACTTC.

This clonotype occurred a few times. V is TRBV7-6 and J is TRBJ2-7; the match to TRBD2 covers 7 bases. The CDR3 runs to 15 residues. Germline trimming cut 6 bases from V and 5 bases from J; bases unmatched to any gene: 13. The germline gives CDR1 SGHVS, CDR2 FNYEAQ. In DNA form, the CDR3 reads TGTGCCAGCAGACTTAATTGGGGACGGGGGGACGAGCAGTACGTC. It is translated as CASRLNWGRGDEQYV.

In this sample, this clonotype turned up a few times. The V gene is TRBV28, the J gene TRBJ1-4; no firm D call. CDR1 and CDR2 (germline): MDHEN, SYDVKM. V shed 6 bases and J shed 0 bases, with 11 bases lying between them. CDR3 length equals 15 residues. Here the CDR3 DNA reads TGTGCCAGCAGCTACACCGGGACAACTAATGAAAAACTGTTTTTT. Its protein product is CASSYTGTTNEKLFF.

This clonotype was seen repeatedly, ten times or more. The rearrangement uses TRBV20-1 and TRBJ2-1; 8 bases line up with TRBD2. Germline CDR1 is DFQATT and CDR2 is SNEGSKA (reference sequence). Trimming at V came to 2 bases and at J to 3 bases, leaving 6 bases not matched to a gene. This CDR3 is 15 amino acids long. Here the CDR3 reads CSARSASGRYNEQFF. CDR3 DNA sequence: TGCAGTGCTAGATCGGCTAGCGGGCGCTACAATGAGCAGTTCTTC.

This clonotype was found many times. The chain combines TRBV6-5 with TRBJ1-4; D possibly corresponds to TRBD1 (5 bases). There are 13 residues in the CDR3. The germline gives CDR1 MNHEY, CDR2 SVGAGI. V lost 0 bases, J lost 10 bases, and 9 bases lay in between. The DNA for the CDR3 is TGTGCCAGCAGTTACTCAGGGGTTGGAAAACTGTTTTTT. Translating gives CASSYSGVGKLFF.

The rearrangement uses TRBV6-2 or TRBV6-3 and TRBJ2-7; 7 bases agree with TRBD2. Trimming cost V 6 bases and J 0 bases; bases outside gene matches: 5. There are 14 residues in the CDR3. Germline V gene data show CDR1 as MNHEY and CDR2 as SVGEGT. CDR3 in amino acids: CASRPRDYSYEQYV. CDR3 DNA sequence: TGTGCCAGCAGACCCCGGGACTACTCCTACGAGCAGTACGTC.

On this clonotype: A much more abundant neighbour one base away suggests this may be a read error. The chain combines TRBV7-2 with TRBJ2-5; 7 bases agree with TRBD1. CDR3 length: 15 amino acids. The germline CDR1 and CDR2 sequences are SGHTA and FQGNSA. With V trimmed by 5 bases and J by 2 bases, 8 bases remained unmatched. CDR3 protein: CASSTGTVIQETQYF. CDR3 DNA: TGTGCCAGCAGCACTGGGACAGTGATACAAGAGACCCAGTACTTC.

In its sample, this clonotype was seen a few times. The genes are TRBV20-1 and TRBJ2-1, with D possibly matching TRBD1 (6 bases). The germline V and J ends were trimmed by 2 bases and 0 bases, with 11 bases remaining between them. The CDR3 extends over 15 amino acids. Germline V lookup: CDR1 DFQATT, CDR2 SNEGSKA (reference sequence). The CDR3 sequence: CSARPRDTSYNEQFF. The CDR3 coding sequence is TGCAGTGCTAGACCCCGGGACACCTCCTACAATGAGCAGTTCTTC.

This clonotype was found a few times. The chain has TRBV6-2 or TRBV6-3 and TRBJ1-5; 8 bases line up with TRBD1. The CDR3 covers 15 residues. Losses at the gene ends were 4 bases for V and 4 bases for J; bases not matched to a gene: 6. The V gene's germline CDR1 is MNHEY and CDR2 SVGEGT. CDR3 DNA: TGTGCCAGCAGTTCTTGGACAGGGTGGAATCAGCCCCAGCATTTT. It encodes CASSSWTGWNQPQHF.

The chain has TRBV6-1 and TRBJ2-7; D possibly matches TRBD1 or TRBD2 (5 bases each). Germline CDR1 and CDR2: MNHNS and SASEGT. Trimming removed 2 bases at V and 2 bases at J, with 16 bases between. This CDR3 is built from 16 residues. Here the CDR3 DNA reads TGTGCCAGCAGTGAAATCGGGGCAGGGTCCCCCTACGAGCAGTACTTC. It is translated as CASSEIGAGSPYEQYF.

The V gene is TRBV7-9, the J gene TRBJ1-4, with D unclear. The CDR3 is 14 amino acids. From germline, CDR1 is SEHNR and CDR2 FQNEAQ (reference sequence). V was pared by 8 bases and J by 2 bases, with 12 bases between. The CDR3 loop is CASVASLTNEKLFF. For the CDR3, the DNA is TGTGCCAGCGTTGCGTCTTTGACTAATGAAAAACTGTTTTTT. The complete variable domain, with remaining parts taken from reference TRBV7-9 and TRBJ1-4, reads DTGVSQNPRHKITKRGQNVTFRCDPISEHNRLYWYRQTLGQGPEFLTYFQNEAQLEKSRLLSDRFSAERPKGSFSTLEIQRTEQGDSAMYLCASVASLTNEKLFFGSGTQLSVL.